The rows below give T cell receptor beta chains drawn from one sample of a study of T cell repertoires in cytomegalovirus infection. From the reads, TCRdb called clonotypes with MiXCR, one entry per CDR3 protein. Of 100,000 to 150,000 distinct CDR3 sequences listed, 8.8% are singletons. The specimen was PBMCs. The receptors here all came from a human donor in good health (CMV status not recorded). Some clones in this sample may be carry-over from other donors' samples. The CDR3 runs from the conserved cysteine through the conserved F or W. D genes are given only for firm matches. Clone size, where shown, is once, few, many, or a class for clones that have expanded.

>few|TRBJ1-1|TRBV4-2|TRBD1
CASSLRRTGGAEAFF
TGTGCCAGCAGCCTCCGCCGGACAGGAGGGGCTGAAGCTTTCTTT
>few|TRBJ2-5|TRBV6-5|.
CASSYSGEETQYF
TGTGCCAGCAGTTACTCGGGGGAAGAGACCCAGTACTTC
>.|TRBJ2-1|TRBV3-1|TRBD1
CASSLRQGTSSNEQFF
TGTGCCAGCAGCCTACGACAGGGTACTTCTTCCAATGAGCAGTTCTTC
>many|TRBJ2-3|TRBV24-1|.
CATSDSRRTADTQYF
TGTGCCACCAGTGATTCGAGGAGAACGGCAGATACGCAGTATTTT
>many|TRBJ1-2|TRBV19|.
CASSPLTETGYTF
TGTGCCAGTAGTCCGTTGACAGAGACTGGCTACACCTTC
>many|TRBJ1-3|TRBV14|.
CASSHFSTSSGNTIYF
TGTGCCAGCAGCCATTTTAGTACCAGCTCTGGAAACACCATATATTTT
>few|TRBJ1-6|TRBV2|.
CASSATGTRTYNSPLHF
TGTGCCAGCAGTGCGACAGGAACGAGGACCTATAATTCACCCCTCCACTTT
>many|TRBJ1-1|TRBV19|.
CASTPPQGPTGGTEAFF
TGTGCCAGTACCCCCCCCCAGGGACCCACCGGGGGCACTGAAGCTTTCTTT
>many|TRBJ1-2|TRBV28|TRBD1
CASSLTGTAGYGYTF
TGTGCCAGCAGTTTAACAGGGACAGCGGGATATGGCTACACCTTC
>many|TRBJ1-1|TRBV5-6|.
CASSSRGSRVYRTEAFF
TGTGCCAGCAGCTCACGTGGTTCGAGGGTTTATCGGACTGAAGCTTTCTTT
>few|TRBJ1-1|TRBV7-6|TRBD1
CASRPRTGDTEAFF
TGTGCCAGCAGACCCAGGACAGGGGACACTGAAGCTTTCTTT
>many|TRBJ2-5|TRBV28|.
CASSSPGRDRSVYF
TGTGCCAGCAGTTCCCCGGGTCGGGACCGCAGTGTGTACTTC
>many|TRBJ1-1|TRBV12-3/TRBV12-4|.
CASSLPYGTEAFF
TGTGCCAGCAGTCTCCCATATGGTACTGAAGCTTTCTTT
>.|TRBJ1-5|TRBV5-4|.
CASSATVRAQHF
TGTGCCAGCAGCGCCACGGTCCGGGCCCAGCATTTT
>few|TRBJ1-1|TRBV5-5|.
CASSLAAAAMNTEAFF
TGTGCCAGCAGCTTGGCGGCGGCAGCCATGAACACTGAAGCTTTCTTT
>many|TRBJ1-2|TRBV28|TRBD1
CASSFPGRGSGYTF
TGTGCCAGCAGTTTCCCGGGCAGGGGGTCTGGCTACACCTTC
>many|TRBJ1-2|TRBV4-2|.
CASSQDSRVGYTF
TGTGCCAGCAGCCAAGATTCCCGGGTCGGCTACACCTTC
>many|TRBJ2-2|TRBV19|.
CASSIGTGELFF
TGTGCCAGTAGTATCGGCACCGGGGAGCTGTTTTTT
>many|TRBJ1-2|TRBV7-2|TRBD1
CASSLTPTRGRDGYTF
TGTGCCAGCAGCTTGACCCCAACCAGGGGGCGGGATGGCTACACCTTC
>few|TRBJ1-1|TRBV14|TRBD1
CASSTRPGTGANTEAFF
TGTGCCAGCAGCACGCGTCCCGGGACAGGGGCGAACACTGAAGCTTTCTTT
>few|TRBJ1-1|TRBV12-3/TRBV12-4|.
CASSLSRLNTEAFF
TGTGCCAGCAGTTTGAGCAGGCTGAACACTGAAGCTTTCTTT
>many|TRBJ2-5|TRBV12-3/TRBV12-4|.
CASSLGIQETQYF
TGTGCCAGCAGTTTAGGGATCCAAGAGACCCAGTACTTC
>many|TRBJ1-1|TRBV7-2|TRBD1
CASSLFGTVNTEAFF
TGTGCCAGCAGCTTATTTGGGACAGTGAACACTGAAGCTTTCTTT
>many|TRBJ1-5|TRBV12-3/TRBV12-4|.
CASTPGLGQPQHF
TGTGCCAGCACGCCCGGGTTAGGTCAGCCCCAGCATTTT
>.|TRBJ2-1|TRBV5-5|.
CASSQTPRGNNEQFF
TGTGCCAGCAGCCAGACCCCGAGAGGCAACAATGAGCAGTTCTTC
>many|TRBJ1-3|TRBV5-1|.
CASRPSQGRSGNTIYF
TGCGCCAGCAGACCATCCCAGGGAAGGTCTGGAAACACCATATATTTT
>many|TRBJ2-3|TRBV7-2|.
CASSSRVRGLADTQYF
TGTGCCAGCAGCTCTAGGGTCCGGGGTTTAGCAGATACGCAGTATTTT
>few|TRBJ1-1|TRBV3-1|.
CASSPYAGQPLNTEAFF
TGTGCCAGCAGCCCCTACGCGGGGCAGCCCTTGAACACTGAAGCTTTCTTT
>many|TRBJ2-5|TRBV28|.
CASSLRGGLGDQYF
TGTGCCAGCAGTTTAAGGGGGGGGCTCGGAGACCAGTACTTC
>.|TRBJ1-2|TRBV2|.
CASRDGGARGYTF
TGTGCCAGCAGGGATGGTGGCGCCCGAGGCTACACCTTC
>many|TRBJ2-3|TRBV12-3/TRBV12-4|TRBD2
CASSASGRGTQYF
TGTGCCAGCTCGGCTAGCGGGAGAGGTACGCAGTATTTT
>.|TRBJ1-5|TRBV2|.
CASSVETVNQPQHF
TGTGCCAGCAGTGTGGAGACGGTCAATCAGCCCCAGCATTTT
>few|TRBJ2-1|TRBV28|TRBD2
CASSSSGWGGAYNEQFF
TGTGCCAGCAGTTCCTCGGGCTGGGGGGGAGCCTACAATGAGCAGTTCTTC
>many|TRBJ1-1|TRBV29-1|.
CSVDRGMNTEAFF
TGCAGCGTTGATCGGGGGATGAACACTGAAGCTTTCTTT
>few|TRBJ2-1|TRBV20-1|.
CSASDYRPGNEQFF
TGCAGTGCTAGTGATTACCGTCCAGGGAATGAGCAGTTCTTC
>.|TRBJ2-2|TRBV24-1|TRBD1
CATSDQTGLLNTGELFF
TGTGCCACCAGTGACCAGACAGGGCTCCTTAACACCGGGGAGCTGTTTTTT
>many|TRBJ2-5|TRBV7-8|TRBD2
CASSWTSLVETQYF
TGTGCCAGCAGCTGGACTAGCCTTGTGGAGACCCAGTACTTC
>many|TRBJ2-4|TRBV7-2|.
CASSLEAGQPKLAKNIQYF
TGTGCCAGCAGCTTAGAGGCGGGCCAACCAAAACTAGCCAAAAACATTCAGTACTTC
>many|TRBJ1-4|TRBV6-5|.
CASSYSGTNNEKLFF
TGTGCCAGCAGTTACTCAGGGACGAATAATGAAAAACTGTTTTTT
>.|TRBJ2-3|TRBV2|.
CASIGGAGTDTQYF
TGTGCTTCAATAGGAGGGGCCGGCACAGATACGCAGTATTTT
>many|TRBJ2-6|TRBV6-2/TRBV6-3|.
CASSYYSTGANVLTF
TGTGCCAGCAGTTACTATTCAACGGGGGCCAACGTCCTGACTTTC
>many|TRBJ2-1|TRBV19|TRBD2
CATEAGSSYNEQFF
TGTGCCACCGAAGCGGGGAGCTCCTACAATGAGCAGTTCTTC
>many|TRBJ2-2|TRBV7-6|.
CASSRGNTGELFF
TGTGCCAGCAGCCGAGGGAACACCGGGGAGCTGTTTTTT
>many|TRBJ2-2|TRBV29-1|TRBD2
CSVVSGGANTGELFF
TGCAGCGTTGTGTCGGGGGGTGCGAACACCGGGGAGCTGTTTTTT
>many|TRBJ2-3|TRBV28|TRBD2
CASSLGLAHRDTQYF
TGTGCCAGCAGTTTGGGACTAGCCCACCGAGATACGCAGTATTTT
>many|TRBJ2-5|TRBV7-8|TRBD1
CASSPRIGQGLESQETQYF
TGTGCCAGCAGCCCCCGAATCGGACAGGGGCTTGAATCGCAAGAGACCCAGTACTTC
>.|TRBJ2-1|TRBV19|TRBD1
CASSILTGATYNEQFF
TGTGCCAGTAGTATTTTAACAGGGGCTACATACAATGAGCAGTTCTTC
>many|TRBJ1-1|TRBV11-2|.
CASSFERGEAFF
TGTGCCAGCAGCTTCGAACGCGGTGAAGCTTTCTTT